A selection of T cell receptor beta chains follows, all from one sample in a study of persistence of HIV-infected CD4 T cells. Sequencing was performed with immunoSEQ multiplex PCR; in TCRdb, only in-frame clones are kept and a portion is missing. This repertoire shows about 36,000 clones, roughly 80% found once; its top ten account for around 0.97%. No antigen is known for these receptors. Sequences were derived from cultured CD4+ T cells from PBMCs, sampled from a patient who received antiretroviral therapy. All receptors come from an adult with HIV. The donor label of this sample is uncertain. CDR3s include the opening cysteine and the closing phenylalanine or tryptophan. The D gene is left open where the match is weak. Size is stated for part of the rows, as once, few or many counts, or as a class when the clone is expanded.

D	V	size	J	DNA	CDR3
TRBD1	TRBV29-1	-	TRBJ2-2	TGCAGCGTTGGAACAGGGGTCCCCGGGGAGCTGTTTTTT	CSVGTGVPGELFF
-	TRBV13	-	TRBJ1-2	TGTGCCAGCAGCAGGGGCAACATTGGCTACACCTTC	CASSRGNIGYTF
TRBD1	TRBV27	-	TRBJ2-5	TGTGCCAGTAAAGTAAGGGGACAGGGGGAAGGAAATGGGTACCAAGAGACCCAGTACTTC	CASKVRGQGEGNGYQETQYF
TRBD1	TRBV30	few	TRBJ1-2	TGTGCCTGGAGATTACAGGGGCCGGGCTATGGCTACACCTTC	CAWRLQGPGYGYTF
TRBD1	TRBV29-1	few	TRBJ1-1	TGCAGCGTTGGGGACAGGGTCATGAACACTGAAGCTTTCTTT	CSVGDRVMNTEAFF
TRBD2	TRBV4-1	-	TRBJ2-7	TGCGCCAGCAGCCAAATAGCCTTGGGGGGGGACGAGCAGTACTTC	CASSQIALGGDEQYF
-	TRBV7-9	-	TRBJ2-5	TGTGCCAGCTTCACAGACAGGGAGGCAGAGACCCAGTACTTC	CASFTDREAETQYF
-	TRBV12-2	once	TRBJ1-5	TGTGCAAGTCGCTTACGGACAGAAGATAGCAATCAGCCCCAGCATTTT	CASRLRTEDSNQPQHF
-	TRBV6-4	-	TRBJ1-2	TGTGCCAGCACCGAGACAGGTATCGATGGCTACACCTTC	CASTETGIDGYTF
-	TRBV24-1	-	TRBJ2-1	TGTGCCACCAGATCGAATTGGGGTGACAATGAGCAGTTCTTC	CATRSNWGDNEQFF
-	TRBV15	-	TRBJ2-1	TGTGCCACCAGCAGAGACCGTGGGTACAATGAGCAGTTCTTC	CATSRDRGYNEQFF
TRBD1	TRBV6-6	-	TRBJ1-6	TGTGCCAGCAGTTCGGGACAGAAGAATTCACCCCTCCACTTT	CASSSGQKNSPLHF
TRBD2	TRBV7-2	-	TRBJ2-7	TGTGCCAGCAGACCCAGCGGGGGGGCCTTCGAGCAGTACTTC	CASRPSGGAFEQYF
-	TRBV6-5	-	TRBJ1-2	TGTGCCAGCAGTTTTCAGGGGTCTAACTATGGCTACACCTTC	CASSFQGSNYGYTF
-	TRBV2	-	TRBJ1-1	TGTGCCAGCAGCTTAGCGCTGGGGACTGAAGCTTTCTTT	CASSLALGTEAFF
-	TRBV21-1	-	TRBJ1-1	TGTGCCAGCAGCAAAGTAGAAAAGCATCATGAAGCTTTCTTT	CASSKVEKHHEAFF
TRBD2	TRBV5-1	-	TRBJ2-3	TGCGCCAGCAGCCTAGCGGGGGGTTACACAGATACGCAGTATTTT	CASSLAGGYTDTQYF
TRBD2	TRBV2	-	TRBJ2-1	TGTGTTGTTAAGAGGCTAGCGGGGGGAGAGGGCATATACAATGAGCAGTTCTTC	CVVKRLAGGEGIYNEQFF
-	TRBV7-6	-	TRBJ1-4	TGTGCCAGCAGCTTAGGCGCGGGGGCTAATGAAAAACTGTTTTTT	CASSLGAGANEKLFF
-	TRBV24-1	-	TRBJ2-2	TGTGCCACCAGTGAATGGGAGGTAGGGGAGCTGTTTTTT	CATSEWEVGELFF
-	TRBV5-1	once	TRBJ2-2	TGCGCCAGCAGCTTGCTACAGGGCACCGGGGAGCTGTTTTTT	CASSLLQGTGELFF
-	TRBV7-8	-	TRBJ1-5	TGTGCCAGCAGCTTACGTACAGGGCAGCCCCAGCATTTT	CASSLRTGQPQHF
TRBD1	TRBV5-1	-	TRBJ2-2	TGCGCCAGCAGCCAGGAGACAGGGTCTTACGGGGAGCTGTTTTTT	CASSQETGSYGELFF
-	TRBV30	few	TRBJ1-1	TGTGCCTGGAGTATGGGGGGCACTGAAGCTTTCTTT	CAWSMGGTEAFF
TRBD2	TRBV5-1	-	TRBJ2-3	TGCGCCAGCAGCCCGAGCGGGGGGCATAGCACAGATACGCAGTATTTT	CASSPSGGHSTDTQYF
-	TRBV9	few	TRBJ2-1	TGTGCCAGCAGCGTAGAAGGCAGGAGCTCCTACAATGAGCAGTTCTTC	CASSVEGRSSYNEQFF
-	TRBV5-1	-	TRBJ2-7	TGCGCCAGCAGCTTGGCCGTGGCAGGGTCCTACGAGCAGTACTTC	CASSLAVAGSYEQYF
-	TRBV7-8	-	TRBJ1-2	TGTGCCAGCAGCTTAGCGGGTCAGCACTATGGCTACACCTTC	CASSLAGQHYGYTF
TRBD2	TRBV5-1	-	TRBJ2-5	TGCGCCAGCAGTCGGGAGGGGGGGGAGAAGGAGACCCAGTACTTC	CASSREGGEKETQYF